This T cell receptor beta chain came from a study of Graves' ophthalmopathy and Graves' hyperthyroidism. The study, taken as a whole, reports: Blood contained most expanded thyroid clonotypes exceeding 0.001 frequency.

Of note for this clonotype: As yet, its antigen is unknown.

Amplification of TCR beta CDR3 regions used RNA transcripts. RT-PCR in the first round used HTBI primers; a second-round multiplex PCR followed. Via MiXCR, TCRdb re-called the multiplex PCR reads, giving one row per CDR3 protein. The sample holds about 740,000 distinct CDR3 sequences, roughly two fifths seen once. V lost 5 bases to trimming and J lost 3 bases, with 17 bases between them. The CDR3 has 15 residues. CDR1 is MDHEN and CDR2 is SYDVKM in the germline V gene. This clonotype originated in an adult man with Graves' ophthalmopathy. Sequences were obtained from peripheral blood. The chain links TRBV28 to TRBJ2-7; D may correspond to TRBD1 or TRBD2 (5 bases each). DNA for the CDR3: TGTGCCAGCAGTGGAGCCGGGACGGTACACTACGAGCAGTACTTC. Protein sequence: CASSGAGTVHYEQYF.